One and the same sample provided the 4 T cell receptor beta chains below, sequenced in a study of control samples from healthy donors and cancer patients. TCRdb keeps only in-frame clones here, not all; method: immunoSEQ multiplex PCR. This sample has fewer than 500,000 clones, with 80% to 95% found just once. Specimen: PBMCs. These receptors originate from a man aged 35 to 55 with head and neck cancer.

This clone was counted only a few times. The rearrangement joins TRBV12-3 or TRBV12-4 to TRBJ2-1; D call uncertain. There are 13 residues in the CDR3. Trimming shortened V by 7 bases and J by 1 base, and 8 bases separated the two germline ends. CDR3 DNA sequence: TGTGCCAGCAAACTGGATTCCTACAATGAGCAGTTCTTC. The encoded protein is CASKLDSYNEQFF.

The chain has TRBV11-2 and TRBJ1-6; D remains unclear. Deletions cut 5 bases from V and 4 bases from J, with 12 bases between. The germline CDR1 and CDR2 sequences are SGHAT and FQNNGV. CDR3 length: 15 residues. The CDR3 DNA reads TGTGCCAGCAGCACTAGAGGGTCTTATAATTCACCCCTCCACTTT. It translates to CASSTRGSYNSPLHF.

The rearrangement joins TRBV28 to TRBJ2-1; D is unclear. CDR3 length: 14 amino acids. V dropped 3 bases and J dropped 8 bases, with 14 bases sitting between them. Germline CDR1 MDHEN, CDR2 SYDVKM. Here the CDR3 DNA reads TGTGCCAGCAGTTTGGTTTCGAGGAGAGATGAGCAGTTCTTC. Protein sequence: CASSLVSRRDEQFF.

The chain is built from TRBV10-1 and TRBJ2-1, with TRBD2 identical over 11 bases. The CDR3 sequence is 14 residues long. The germline V gene encodes CDR1 WNHNN and CDR2 SYGVQD (reference sequence). With V trimmed by 3 bases and J by 9 bases, 4 bases remained unmatched. CDR3 amino acids: CASSETSGSAEQFF. Here the CDR3 DNA reads TGCGCCAGCAGTGAAACTAGCGGGAGCGCTGAGCAGTTCTTC.